A single T cell receptor (beta chain) is shown here with its context. Its target is not known. The read finishes 3 residues shy of the CDR3 end, and the germline J gene is used to complete it. The data derive from a study of T cells in women clearing cervical HPV infection. Turning to the study itself: Case blood was drawn when the lesion was first found; control blood after infection became undetectable.

immunoSEQ multiplex PCR used an average of roughly 1,300 ng genomic DNA. Here immunoSEQ multiplex PCR was the method, and the copy in TCRdb shows in-frame clones only, minus some. In total, the table holds some 40,000 clones. All participants had a single incident cervical HPV16 infection, and prevalent HPV16 infections were excluded. Trimming took off 8 bases at V and 8 bases at J, with 12 bases between the two ends. This CDR3 contains 11 residues. The germline gives CDR1 SQVTM, CDR2 ANQGSEA. General study results and limits: It is unknown whether associations predate infection; no effector/memory or HPV-specific sorting.

The chain joins TRBV29-1 to TRBJ1-4; D ambiguous. The sequencing input was blood buffy coat. The origin of this receptor is a woman between 18 and 70 years old with a cervical HPV16 infection that either progressed to CIN3+ or cleared (not recorded which). The CDR3 DNA, read in part, is TGCAGCTACTTTCATGAGGAAAAA. Protein sequence: CSYFHEEK. The CDR3 in its entirety is CSYFHEEKLFF. The full variable domain, rest sourced from reference TRBV29-1 and TRBJ1-4, is SAVISQKPSRDICQRGTSLTIQCQVDSQVTMMFWYRQQPGQSLTLIATANQGSEATYESGFVIDKFPISRPNLTFSTLTVSNMSPEDSSIYLCSYFHEEKLFFGSGTQLSVL.